This TCR beta chain was documented in a study of cytomegalovirus exposure and HLA in healthy donors. The PCR had 60 Vbeta and 13 Jbeta primers. Some clones are missing from TCRdb's copy, which holds only in-frame ones; the method was immunoSEQ multiplex PCR. The sample carries over 100,000 clones, 60% to 85% recorded once. In the case of this clone: Its antigen is not identified.

The CDR3 has 13 amino acids. The V end was cut by 4 bases, the J end by 2 bases, with 10 bases between. Looked up from germline, CDR1 is SGHRS and CDR2 is YFSETQ. The study, taken as a whole, reports: In vitro experiments confirmed that three CMV-associated chains were specific for CMV antigens.

The J gene is TRBJ2-7, the V gene TRBV5-1; possible D gene TRBD1, 6 bases. This receptor was obtained from a woman aged 40 to 50 in good health and CMV-seropositive. Sequenced: PBMCs. The CDR3 sequence: CASSPGQTYEQYF. CDR3 bases: TGCGCCAGCAGCCCTGGACAGACCTACGAGCAGTACTTC.